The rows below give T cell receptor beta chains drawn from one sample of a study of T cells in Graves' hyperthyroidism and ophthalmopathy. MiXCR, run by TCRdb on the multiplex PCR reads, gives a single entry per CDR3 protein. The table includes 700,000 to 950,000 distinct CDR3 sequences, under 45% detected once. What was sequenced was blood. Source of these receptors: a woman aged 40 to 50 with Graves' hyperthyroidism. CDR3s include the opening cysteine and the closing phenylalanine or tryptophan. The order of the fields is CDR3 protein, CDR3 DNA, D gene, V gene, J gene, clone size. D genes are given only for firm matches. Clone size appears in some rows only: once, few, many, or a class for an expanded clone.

CASSRPQGAGNTEAFF,TGTGCCAGCAGCAGACCTCAGGGGGCCGGAAACACTGAAGCTTTCTTT,TRBD1,TRBV6-6,TRBJ1-1,.
CSARDHGDAEAFF,TGCAGTGCTAGAGATCACGGGGACGCTGAAGCTTTCTTT,.,TRBV20-1,TRBJ1-1,many
CSVEEYSGANVLTF,TGCAGCGTTGAGGAATACTCTGGGGCCAACGTCCTGACTTTC,.,TRBV29-1,TRBJ2-6,many
CASSPPWPDYGYTF,TGTGCCAGCAGCCCGCCGTGGCCAGACTATGGCTACACCTTC,.,TRBV7-2,TRBJ1-2,many
CASSQEGWASFYEQYF,TGCGCCAGCAGCCAAGAAGGGTGGGCCAGCTTCTACGAGCAGTACTTC,.,TRBV4-3,TRBJ2-7,.
CASSVTGNFAEAFF,TGTGCCAGCAGCGTAACAGGGAATTTCGCTGAAGCTTTCTTT,.,TRBV7-9,TRBJ1-1,few
CASSIRDTTEAFF,TGTGCCAGTAGTATCCGGGATACCACTGAAGCTTTCTTT,.,TRBV19,TRBJ1-1,.
CASSSSNNSPLHF,TGTGCCAGCAGCTCCTCGAATAATTCACCCCTCCACTTT,.,TRBV7-9,TRBJ1-6,many
CATSGAGIDNYGYTF,TGTGCCACCAGTGGGGCGGGGATTGATAACTATGGCTACACCTTC,.,TRBV24-1,TRBJ1-2,.
CASSDFGLPGELFF,TGTGCCAGCAGTGACTTTGGACTTCCCGGGGAGCTGTTTTTT,.,TRBV2,TRBJ2-2,.
CASSKNGGGLNTEAFF,TGTGCCAGCAGCAAGAACGGGGGCGGGCTGAACACTGAAGCTTTCTTT,.,TRBV6-4,TRBJ1-1,few
CPSSQAQGNQPQHF,TGCCCCAGCAGCCAAGCTCAGGGCAATCAGCCCCAGCATTTT,.,TRBV4-1,TRBJ1-5,.
CSARDPSF,TGCAGTGCTAGAGACCCTAGTTTC,.,TRBV20-1,TRBJ1-3,.
CASSEGLTYEQYF,TGTGCCAGCAGCGAGGGTTTAACCTACGAGCAGTACTTC,.,TRBV7-9,TRBJ2-7,few
CASSPFVGRGYEQYF,TGTGCCAGCAGTCCTTTTGTGGGGAGAGGCTACGAGCAGTACTTC,.,TRBV6-6,TRBJ2-7,.
CASSSQNEAFF,TGTGCCAGCAGTTCCCAGAATGAAGCTTTCTTT,.,TRBV27,TRBJ1-1,few
CASSLSGAVGYTF,TGTGCCAGCAGCTTGTCAGGGGCTGTTGGCTACACCTTC,.,TRBV5-5,TRBJ1-2,few